The clone carrying this T cell receptor beta chain was found a few times. The data stem from a study of blood T cell repertoires in COVID-19. Clones were read by immunoSEQ multiplex PCR, and TCRdb kept only the in-frame ones, dropping some. The profile covers 250,000 to 400,000 clones, with 85% to 90% appearing a single time and less than 3.5% taken by the ten largest. Sequencing input: peripheral blood. The TCR comes from a woman under 40 with COVID-19, enrolled during active disease.

CDR3 DNA sequence: TGTGCCAGCAGTTCCCCGACAGTAAGCGACACTGAAGCTTTCTTT. It is translated as CASSSPTVSDTEAFF. The J gene is TRBJ1-1, the V gene TRBV28; a weak D match, TRBD1 (5 bases). Per the germline V gene, CDR1 is MDHEN and CDR2 is SYDVKM. V was pared by 4 bases and J by 3 bases, with 15 bases between. This CDR3 has 15 amino acids.